What follows are 28 T cell receptor beta chains derived from one specimen sequenced in a study of shared clonotypes between healthy human individuals. Profiling relied on immunoSEQ multiplex PCR, and the TCRdb table lists in-frame clones only, not all of them. The sample consists of about 2.4 million clones, 93% of them appearing once. The specimen sequenced was naive CD4+ T cells from PBMCs. Subset denoted: CD45RA+ positively selected. The receptors originated from a man aged 18 to 29 in good health. Some clones in this sample may be carry-over from other donors' samples.

The chain employs TRBV7-9 and TRBJ1-1; unclear D gene. This CDR3 comprises 15 residues. Trimming removed 11 bases from V and 0 bases from J, with 19 bases in between. Germline V gene data show CDR1 as SEHNR and CDR2 as FQNEAQ (reference sequence). The CDR3 bases are TGTGCCTCGCAGGCCCCCCAGCCAATGAACACTGAAGCTTTCTTT. It is translated as CASQAPQPMNTEAFF.

Only one count was recorded for this clone. The chain has TRBV28 and TRBJ2-7, with D perhaps TRBD2 (6 bases). Germline CDR1 is MDHEN and CDR2 is SYDVKM. Trimming took 2 bases from V and 5 from J, leaving 16 bases between them. This CDR3 region has 15 residues. The CDR3 reads CASSLIDGSRHEQYF. The CDR3 DNA follows: TGTGCCAGCAGTTTAATTGACGGGAGTAGACACGAGCAGTACTTC.

V usage is TRBV2 and J usage is TRBJ1-5, with 9 bases lining up with TRBD1. This CDR3 is built from 15 residues. Germline V lookup: CDR1 SNHLY, CDR2 FYNNEI. Trimming removed 1 base from V and 7 bases from J; junction bases left unmatched: 5. The CDR3 nucleotides read TGTGCCAGCAGTGAAGTGACAGGGGGTCGCCAGCCCCAGCATTTT. Translation gives CASSEVTGGRQPQHF.

This chain joins TRBV7-9 and TRBJ2-7, with 7 positions matching TRBD2. V was clipped by 4 bases and J by 4 bases; unmatched bases: 10. From germline, CDR1 is SEHNR and CDR2 FQNEAQ (reference sequence). CDR3 length: 15 residues. CDR3 nucleotide sequence: TGTGCCAGCAGCTCAAGGGCAGGGAGGGAGTACGAGCAGTACTTC. The encoded protein is CASSSRAGREYEQYF. The full variable domain, completed using reference TRBV7-9 and TRBJ2-7, is DTGVSQNPRHKITKRGQNVTFRCDPISEHNRLYWYRQTLGQGPEFLTYFQNEAQLEKSRLLSDRFSAERPKGSFSTLEIQRTEQGDSAMYLCASSSRAGREYEQYFGPGTRLTVT.

Concerning this clone: Other DNA variants within this sample encode the same CDR3. This sequence joins TRBV28 and TRBJ2-7; D is undetermined. Germline CDR1 is MDHEN and CDR2 is SYDVKM. This CDR3 region has 11 residues. V was clipped by 5 bases and J by 3 bases, with 5 bases between them. The CDR3, as DNA: TGTGCCAGCAGTGGGTACTACGAGCAGTACTTC. Residues: CASSGYYEQYF.

This chain links TRBV5-4 with TRBJ2-1, with TRBD2 matching over 7 bases. V lost 0 bases to trimming and J lost 4 bases; unmatched junction nucleotides: 7. Germline CDR1 SGHNT, CDR2 YYREEE (reference sequence). The length of the CDR3 is 16 residues. The CDR3, as DNA: TGTGCCAGCAGCTTGGCGGGAGGCCAGATTTACAATGAGCAGTTCTTC. This sequence encodes CASSLAGGQIYNEQFF.

The J gene is TRBJ2-3, the V gene TRBV5-1; D tentatively fits TRBD1 or TRBD2 (5 bases each). The CDR3 has 14 amino acids. The V end lost 5 bases, the J end lost 2 bases, and 12 bases lay between the germline ends. Germline V lookup: CDR1 SGHRS, CDR2 YFSETQ. The chain's CDR3 is CASSDPGATDTQYF. The CDR3 DNA reads TGCGCCAGCAGTGATCCCGGGGCCACAGATACGCAGTATTTT.

V gene TRBV29-1 combines with J gene TRBJ2-5; TRBD1 matches 8 bases. The CDR3 length is 13 residues. In germline, CDR1 is SQVTM, CDR2 ANQGSEA. J was trimmed by 7 bases and V by 3 bases; bases with no gene match: 7. The chain's CDR3 is CSVDPGQGATQYF. CDR3 bases: TGCAGCGTTGATCCAGGACAGGGTGCGACCCAGTACTTC.

For this clone: The same CDR3 can be traced to other DNA sequences in this sample. The V call is TRBV7-9, the J call TRBJ2-5, with a tentative D call TRBD1 (5 bases). The ends were cut back, 3 bases at V and 2 bases at J, with 7 bases in the middle. Germline V gene lookup returns CDR1 SEHNR and CDR2 FQNEAQ (reference sequence). This CDR3 contains 13 residues. The CDR3 DNA sequence: TGTGCCAGCAGCTTCAGGGAACAAGAGACCCAGTACTTC. As protein: CASSFREQETQYF.

The chain recombines TRBV7-6 with TRBJ2-2; perhaps TRBD1 as D (6 bases). Germline V lookup: CDR1 SGHVS, CDR2 FNYEAQ. CDR3 length equals 16 residues. Trimming took 2 bases from V and 6 from J, leaving 16 bases between them. The CDR3 protein is CASSLIQGGQSGELFF. As DNA, the CDR3 is TGTGCCAGCAGCTTAATTCAAGGTGGACAGTCCGGGGAGCTGTTTTTT.

In this sample, this clone turned up a few times. The chain has TRBV6-4 and TRBJ2-2, with 9 nucleotides matching TRBD1. The CDR3 is made up of 15 amino acids. After removal of 4 bases from V and 5 bases from J, the junction contained 5 bases not matched to a gene. From germline, CDR1 is MRHNA and CDR2 SNTAGT. CDR3 in amino acids: CASSAQGAVTGELFF. DNA for the CDR3: TGTGCCAGCAGTGCACAGGGGGCGGTTACCGGGGAGCTGTTTTTT.

As to this clone: Other DNA sequences of this sample code for an identical CDR3. J is TRBJ2-3 and V is TRBV2, with 12 positions matching TRBD2. CDR1 is SNHLY and CDR2 is FYNNEI in the germline V gene. The trim removed 3 bases at V and 4 bases at J, leaving 5 bases unmatched. This CDR3 region has 16 residues. The CDR3 DNA follows: TGTGCCAGCAGTGATGGCCTAGCGGGAGGGGCAGATACGCAGTATTTT. It specifies CASSDGLAGGADTQYF.

This rearrangement joins TRBV9 to TRBJ2-5; D unresolved. The V end lost 1 base, the J end lost 0 bases, and 10 bases lay between the germline ends. CDR3 length: 15 amino acids. Germline V CDR1 and CDR2: SGDLS, YYNGEE. CDR3 DNA sequence: TGTGCCAGCAGCGTACGAGGAGAGTACCAAGAGACCCAGTACTTC. Residues: CASSVRGEYQETQYF.

The chain recombines TRBV6-4 with TRBJ2-5; D not resolved. Between the trimmed V and J ends, which lost 4 bases and 1 base, there was a span of 16 bases. The CDR3 covers 16 residues. Germline-derived CDR1 and CDR2 are MRHNA and SNTAGT. DNA of the CDR3: TGTGCCAGCAGTGCCTCCCGTGGGCGAACCCAAGAGACCCAGTACTTC. Amino acids: CASSASRGRTQETQYF.

The chain is built from TRBV11-3 and TRBJ2-3; no definite D call. Between the trimmed V and J ends, which lost 2 bases and 8 bases, there was a span of 11 bases. The CDR3 contains 13 residues. Germline-derived CDR1 and CDR2 are SGHNT and YENEEA. CDR3 sequence reads: CASSLLASGTQYF. The CDR3 nucleotides read TGTGCCAGCAGCTTACTCGCTTCGGGTACGCAGTATTTT.

In DNA form, the CDR3 reads TGTGCCAGCAGCTTGACCTCCAGCGGAATAGCCAAAAACATTCAGTACTTC. Protein sequence: CASSLTSSGIAKNIQYF. The rearrangement uses TRBV5-5 and TRBJ2-4, with D tentatively TRBD2 (5 bases). Germline V CDR1 and CDR2: SGHKS, YYEKEE (reference sequence). V lost 1 base to trimming and J lost 0 bases, with 14 bases between them. There are 17 residues in the CDR3.

J is TRBJ2-1 and V is TRBV6-1, with TRBD2 matching 7 bases. Trimming removed 5 bases from V and 4 bases from J; junction bases left unmatched: 8. Germline lookup yields CDR1 MNHNS and CDR2 SASEGT. The CDR3 loop spans 15 amino acids. For the CDR3, the DNA is TGTGCCAGCAGTAACACCGGGACTAAATACAATGAGCAGTTCTTC. This sequence encodes CASSNTGTKYNEQFF.

This sequence joins TRBV5-5 and TRBJ1-1; D may be TRBD1 (5 bases). This CDR3 comprises 13 residues. The V end was cut by 3 bases, the J end by 11 bases, with 17 bases between. The germline V gene encodes CDR1 SGHKS and CDR2 YYEKEE (reference sequence). The CDR3 loop reads CASSWGRDLGAFF. The DNA of the CDR3 is TGTGCCAGCAGCTGGGGCCGGGACCTTGGCGCTTTCTTT.

This clone was found once. V gene TRBV6-1 combines with J gene TRBJ1-6; 12 positions agree with TRBD1. The CDR3 has 17 amino acids. J gave up 10 bases and V 4 bases, and 11 bases lay outside the gene matches. The germline V gene encodes CDR1 MNHNS and CDR2 SASEGT. The CDR3 loop reads CASSVIRDRGLESPLHF. Here the CDR3 DNA reads TGTGCCAGCAGTGTAATAAGGGACAGGGGGCTAGAATCACCCCTCCACTTT.

The chain carries TRBV28 and TRBJ2-3, with D uncertain. V lost 6 bases to trimming and J lost 3 bases, with 19 bases between them. From germline, CDR1 is MDHEN and CDR2 SYDVKM. There are 16 residues in the CDR3. DNA of the CDR3: TGTGCCAGCAGCTTCTCTTTAGCAACCCTGACAGATACGCAGTATTTT. Protein sequence: CASSFSLATLTDTQYF. Full variable domain (remainder filled in from reference TRBV28 and TRBJ2-3): DVKVTQSSRYLVKRTGEKVFLECVQDMDHENMFWYRQDPGLGLRLIYFSYDVKMKEKGDIPEGYSVSREKKERFSLILESASTNQTSMYLCASSFSLATLTDTQYFGPGTRLTVL.

The V gene is TRBV27, the J gene TRBJ2-7; 10 bases are shared with TRBD2. There are 14 residues in the CDR3. Trimming took 7 bases from V and 0 from J; bases not matched to a gene: 3. Germline loops: CDR1 MNHEY, CDR2 SMNVEV (reference sequence). CDR3 DNA sequence: TGTGCCAGCAATAGCGGGGGGAGCTCCTACGAGCAGTACTTC. Protein sequence: CASNSGGSSYEQYF.

The chain joins TRBV5-1 to TRBJ2-4; no clear D gene. The CDR3 loop spans 16 amino acids. CDR1 is SGHRS, CDR2 YFSETQ, per germline. Trimming shortened V by 0 bases and J by 0 bases, and 10 bases separated the two germline ends. CDR3 amino acids: CASSLDAGLAKNIQYF. In DNA form, the CDR3 reads TGCGCCAGCAGCTTGGACGCAGGTTTAGCCAAAAACATTCAGTACTTC. Filled out from reference TRBV5-1 and TRBJ2-4, the complete variable domain reads KAGVTQTPRYLIKTRGQQVTLSCSPISGHRSVSWYQQTPGQGLQFLFEYFSETQRNKGNFPGRFSGRQFSNSRSEMNVSTLELGDSALYLCASSLDAGLAKNIQYFGAGTRLSVL.

This chain links TRBV5-6 with TRBJ2-5; D gene uncertain. The CDR3 runs 17 residues. Between the trimmed V and J ends, which lost 3 bases and 1 base, there was a span of 19 bases. Germline CDR1 and CDR2: SGHDT and YYEEEE. The CDR3 protein is CASSYLLESPGQETQYF. CDR3 DNA: TGTGCCAGCAGCTACCTTTTGGAATCTCCCGGCCAAGAGACCCAGTACTTC.

The chain links TRBV6-4 to TRBJ2-3; weak D call: TRBD1 (5 bases). Germline V CDR1 and CDR2: MRHNA, SNTAGT. This CDR3 has 15 residues. The V and J ends lost 0 bases and 1 base respectively, with 8 bases between them. This chain's CDR3 is CASSDSTGRTDTQYF. In DNA, the CDR3 is TGTGCCAGCAGTGACTCAACAGGCCGCACAGATACGCAGTATTTT.

The chain carries TRBV19 and TRBJ2-3; D possibly corresponds to TRBD1 (6 bases). This CDR3 has 15 amino acids. Germline V CDR1 and CDR2: LNHDA, SQIVND (reference sequence). V was clipped by 8 bases and J by 8 bases, with 23 bases between them. CDR3: CASSFQNRAMATQYF. The CDR3, as DNA: TGTGCCAGTTCCTTTCAAAACAGGGCGATGGCTACGCAGTATTTT.

With regard to this clone: Other DNA sequences within the sample encode an identical CDR3. This chain joins TRBV7-3 and TRBJ1-1; D is undetermined. CDR1 is SGHTA and CDR2 is FQGTGA in the germline V gene. The CDR3 contains 13 residues. Trimming removed 5 bases from V and 0 bases from J, with 7 bases in between. The DNA of the CDR3 is TGTGCCAGCAGCCTACGGATGAACACTGAAGCTTTCTTT. It is translated as CASSLRMNTEAFF. The full variable domain, with the rest looked up from reference TRBV7-3 and TRBJ1-1, is GAGVSQTPSNKVTEKGKYVELRCDPISGHTALYWYRQSLGQGPEFLIYFQGTGAADDSGLPNDRFFAVRPEGSVSTLKIQRTERGDSAVYLCASSLRMNTEAFFGQGTRLTVV.

The chain uses TRBV6-6 and TRBJ1-1; D not resolved. The CDR3 runs 15 residues. Germline CDR1 MNHNY, CDR2 SVGAGI (reference sequence). V lost 2 bases and J lost 6, with 16 bases in between. The CDR3 here is CASSYTPLGLAEAFF. CDR3 coding DNA: TGTGCCAGCAGTTACACCCCCCTGGGGTTGGCTGAAGCTTTCTTT.

The chain employs TRBV27 and TRBJ2-3; D assignment may be TRBD1 or TRBD2 (5 bases each). The CDR3 covers 14 residues. Trimming shortened V by 5 bases and J by 2 bases, and 11 bases separated the two germline ends. Germline V gene data show CDR1 as MNHEY and CDR2 as SMNVEV (reference sequence). The DNA for the CDR3 is TGTGCCAGCAGTATGGCCGGGACCACAGATACGCAGTATTTT. It translates to CASSMAGTTDTQYF.